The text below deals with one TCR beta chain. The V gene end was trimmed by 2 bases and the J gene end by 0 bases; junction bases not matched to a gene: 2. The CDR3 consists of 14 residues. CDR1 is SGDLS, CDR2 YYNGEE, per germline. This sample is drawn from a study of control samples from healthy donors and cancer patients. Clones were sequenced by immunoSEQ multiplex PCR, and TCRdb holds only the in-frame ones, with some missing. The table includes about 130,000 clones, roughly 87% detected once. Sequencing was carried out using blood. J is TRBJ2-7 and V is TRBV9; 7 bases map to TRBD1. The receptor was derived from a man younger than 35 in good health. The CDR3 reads CASSVDRSSYEQYF. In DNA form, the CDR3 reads TGTGCCAGCAGCGTGGACAGGAGCTCCTACGAGCAGTACTTC.